The 15 T cell receptor beta chains below were found in one sample sequenced in a study of cytomegalovirus exposure and HLA in healthy donors. The study ran its PCR with 60 Vbeta and 13 Jbeta primers. Profiled with immunoSEQ multiplex PCR; TCRdb holds only in-frame clones, not every one. Of tens of thousands of clones listed, less than 80% are singletons. Sequencing input: PBMCs. The receptors originated from a woman aged 40 to 50 in good health and CMV-seronegative.

This clone was seen only a few times. The chain couples TRBV7-6 to TRBJ1-1; D gene uncertain. This CDR3 is built from 14 residues. The germline gives CDR1 SGHVS, CDR2 FNYEAQ. V lost 1 base, J lost 2 bases, and 8 bases lay in between. The CDR3 spells CASSLGQANTEAFF. The CDR3 bases are TGTGCCAGCAGCTTAGGCCAGGCAAACACTGAAGCTTTCTTT. Using reference TRBV7-6 and TRBJ1-1 for the parts outside the CDR3, the full variable domain is GAGVSQSPRYKVTKRGQDVALRCDPISGHVSLYWYRQALGQGPEFLTYFNYEAQQDKSGLPNDRFSAERPEGSISTLTIQRTEQRDSAMYRCASSLGQANTEAFFGQGTRLTVV.

The chain recombines TRBV4-3 with TRBJ1-1; no clear D. The CDR3 has 16 residues. Germline-derived CDR1 and CDR2 are LGHNA and YSLEER. The germline V and J ends were trimmed by 4 bases and 5 bases, with 20 bases remaining between them. The CDR3 DNA sequence: TGCGCCAGCAGCCCCTCTTTGATCCGGGGAGGGACTGAAGCTTTCTTT. This encodes CASSPSLIRGGTEAFF.

This chain links TRBV4-1 with TRBJ1-2, with 10 bases that match TRBD1. The CDR3 is made up of 16 amino acids. CDR1 is MGHRA and CDR2 is YSYEKL in the germline V gene. The J segment lost 8 bases and the V segment lost 2 bases, leaving 11 bases of the junction unmatched. The CDR3 DNA sequence: TGCGCCAGCAGCCAACCCCGACAGGGGGCCCGGCGGGGCTACACCTTC. This encodes CASSQPRQGARRGYTF.

This clone was seen a few times. V and J are TRBV5-1 and TRBJ1-1; 9 bases map to TRBD1. Germline CDR1 SGHRS, CDR2 YFSETQ. Germline trimming cut 4 bases from V and 4 bases from J; bases unmatched to any gene: 8. The CDR3 is 15 amino acids. CDR3 in amino acids: CASSQTGTGRTEAFF. The DNA for the CDR3 is TGCGCCAGCAGCCAGACCGGGACAGGGCGCACTGAAGCTTTCTTT.

J is TRBJ1-6 and V is TRBV14; D remains ambiguous. V lost 2 bases and J 6 bases, leaving 11 bases between the germline ends. The CDR3 runs 15 residues. Per the germline V gene, CDR1 is SGHDN and CDR2 is FVKESK. CDR3 sequence (DNA): TGTGCCAGCAGCCAAAACGTAGTTCCTAATTCACCCCTCCACTTT. Translating it yields CASSQNVVPNSPLHF.

The chain joins TRBV1 to TRBJ1-3; the table's D call TRBD1 went unverified against the DNA. TRBV1 is recorded as a pseudogene. This CDR3 is built from 18 residues. The CDR3 sequence: CTSSQAPTGTGAGNTIYF. The CDR3 DNA reads as TGCACCAGCAGCCAAGCGCCCACCGGGACAGGGGCTGGAAACACCATATATTTT.

This rearrangement joins TRBV5-8 to TRBJ2-7; D may be TRBD1 (6 bases). The CDR3 is 14 amino acids. CDR1 is SGHTS, CDR2 YDEGEE, per germline. The V gene lost 2 bases and the J gene lost 2 bases, with 11 bases spanning the gap. The CDR3 nucleotides are TGTGCCAGCAGCTTTGGTCAGGGGACCTACGAGCAGTACTTC. The encoded protein is CASSFGQGTYEQYF.

The rearrangement uses TRBV28 and TRBJ1-1; the D is unclear. The CDR3 has 13 residues. The germline V and J ends were trimmed by 7 bases and 6 bases, with 15 bases remaining between them. Germline V gene data show CDR1 as MDHEN and CDR2 as SYDVKM. For the CDR3, the DNA is TGTGCCAGCACCTTTAACATGGGAGCTGAAGCTTTCTTT. It translates to CASTFNMGAEAFF. Combining the CDR3 with reference TRBV28 and TRBJ1-1 gives the whole variable domain DVKVTQSSRYLVKRTGEKVFLECVQDMDHENMFWYRQDPGLGLRLIYFSYDVKMKEKGDIPEGYSVSREKKERFSLILESASTNQTSMYLCASTFNMGAEAFFGQGTRLTVV.

The CDR3 loop reads CASSTPGGYSNQPQHF. CDR3 DNA sequence: TGTGCCAGCAGTACCCCCGGGGGGTATAGCAATCAGCCCCAGCATTTT. The chain couples TRBV28 to TRBJ1-5, with D possibly TRBD1 on 5 matching bases. This CDR3 has 16 amino acids. Germline loops: CDR1 MDHEN, CDR2 SYDVKM. V was trimmed by 5 bases and J by 0 bases, leaving 14 bases between them.

The rearrangement uses TRBV7-9 and TRBJ1-1; 8 bases map to TRBD1. There are 15 residues in the CDR3. Germline loops: CDR1 SEHNR, CDR2 FQNEAQ (reference sequence). With 5 bases clipped from V and 4 bases from J, the junction kept 9 bases outside the gene matches. The CDR3 sequence is CASSTTGGFGTEAFF. The CDR3 DNA follows: TGTGCCAGCAGCACCACAGGGGGATTTGGCACTGAAGCTTTCTTT. Filled out from reference TRBV7-9 and TRBJ1-1, the complete variable domain reads DTGVSQNPRHKITKRGQNVTFRCDPISEHNRLYWYRQTLGQGPEFLTYFQNEAQLEKSRLLSDRFSAERPKGSFSTLEIQRTEQGDSAMYLCASSTTGGFGTEAFFGQGTRLTVV.

The chain couples TRBV5-1 to TRBJ2-3, with D possibly TRBD2 on 5 matching bases. The V gene lost 0 bases and the J gene lost 0 bases, with 11 bases spanning the gap. CDR1 and CDR2 from the germline V gene are SGHRS and YFSETQ. The CDR3 covers 16 residues. CDR3 protein: CASSLETPGSTDTQYF. In DNA form, the CDR3 reads TGCGCCAGCAGCTTGGAGACCCCGGGGAGCACAGATACGCAGTATTTT.

The CDR3 is CASSKPRNYEQYF. In DNA, the CDR3 is TGTGCCAGCAGCAAGCCTAGAAACTACGAGCAGTACTTC. The J gene is TRBJ2-7, the V gene TRBV7-2, with D uncertain. The V and J ends lost 5 bases and 3 bases respectively, with 11 bases between them. CDR1 SGHTA and CDR2 FQGNSA come from the germline V gene. This CDR3 has 13 amino acids. Together with reference TRBV7-2 and TRBJ2-7, the CDR3 gives the full variable domain: GAGVSQSPSNKVTEKGKDVELRCDPISGHTALYWYRQSLGQGLEFLIYFQGNSAPDKSGLPSDRFSAERTGGSVSTLTIQRTQQEDSAVYLCASSKPRNYEQYFGPGTRLTVT.

CDR3 amino acids: CASVRGGGGWEKLFF. The CDR3, as DNA: TGTGCCAGCGTAAGGGGAGGGGGGGGCTGGGAAAAACTGTTTTTT. This rearrangement joins TRBV6-1 to TRBJ1-4; D is perhaps TRBD1 (6 bases). V was pared by 8 bases and J by 8 bases, with 21 bases between. Germline loops: CDR1 MNHNS, CDR2 SASEGT. The CDR3 is made up of 15 amino acids.

In its sample, this clone was seen once. The CDR3 bases are TGTGCCAGCAGGCTATGGGGGCAGGATCAGCCCCAGCATTTT. Translation: CASRLWGQDQPQHF. The V call is TRBV28, the J call TRBJ1-5, with D possibly matching TRBD1 (6 bases). V was cut by 6 bases and J by 5 bases, with 14 bases left in between. The CDR3 sequence is 14 residues long. The germline V gene has CDR1 MDHEN and CDR2 SYDVKM. Using reference TRBV28 and TRBJ1-5 for the parts outside the CDR3, the full variable domain is DVKVTQSSRYLVKRTGEKVFLECVQDMDHENMFWYRQDPGLGLRLIYFSYDVKMKEKGDIPEGYSVSREKKERFSLILESASTNQTSMYLCASRLWGQDQPQHFGDGTRLSIL.

This rearrangement joins TRBV7-2 to TRBJ2-5; 7 bases are a match to TRBD2. TRBJ2-7 matches the DNA end more closely, so the J call is doubtful. CDR1 is SGHTA, CDR2 FQGNSA, per germline. This CDR3 is 14 amino acids long. The CDR3: CASSSGGSSYEQYF. The CDR3 nucleotides read TGTGCCAGCAGCTCCGGGGGGAGCTCCTACGAGCAGTACTTC.